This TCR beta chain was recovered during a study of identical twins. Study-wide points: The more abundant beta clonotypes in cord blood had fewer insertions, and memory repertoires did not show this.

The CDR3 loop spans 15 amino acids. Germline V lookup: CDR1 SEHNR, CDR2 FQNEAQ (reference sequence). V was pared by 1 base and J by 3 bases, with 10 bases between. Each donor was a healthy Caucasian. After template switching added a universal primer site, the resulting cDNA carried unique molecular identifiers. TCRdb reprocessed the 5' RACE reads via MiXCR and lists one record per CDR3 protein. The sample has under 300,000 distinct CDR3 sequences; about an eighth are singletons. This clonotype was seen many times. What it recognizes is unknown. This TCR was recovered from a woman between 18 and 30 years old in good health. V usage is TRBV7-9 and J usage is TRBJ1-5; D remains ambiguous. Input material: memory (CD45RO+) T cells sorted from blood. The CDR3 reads CASSLGSGINQPQHF. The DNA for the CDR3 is TGTGCCAGCAGCTTAGGCAGTGGAATCAATCAGCCCCAGCATTTT.